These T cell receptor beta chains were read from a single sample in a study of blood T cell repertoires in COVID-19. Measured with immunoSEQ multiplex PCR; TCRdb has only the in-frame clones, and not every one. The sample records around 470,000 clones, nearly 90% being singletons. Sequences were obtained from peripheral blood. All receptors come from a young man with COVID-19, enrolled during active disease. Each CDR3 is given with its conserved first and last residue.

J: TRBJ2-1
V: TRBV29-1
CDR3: CSVLARGRLGNEQFF

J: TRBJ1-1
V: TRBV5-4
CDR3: CASTDLRTAHTEAFF

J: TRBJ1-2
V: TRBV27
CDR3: CASSRLGGPNYGYTF

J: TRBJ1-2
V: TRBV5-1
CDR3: CASSLSQGAGGYTF

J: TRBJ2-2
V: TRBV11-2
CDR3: CASSLPGTGGTGELFF

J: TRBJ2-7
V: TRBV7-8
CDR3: CASRGDRGVNYEQYF

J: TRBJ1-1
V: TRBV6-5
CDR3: CASSQSPRVTEAFF

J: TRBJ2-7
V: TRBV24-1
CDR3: CATSDPDRAYEQYF

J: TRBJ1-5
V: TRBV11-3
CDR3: CASSLDRALHQPQHF

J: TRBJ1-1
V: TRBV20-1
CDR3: CSASVPENTEAFF

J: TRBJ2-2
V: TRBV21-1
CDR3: CASSKVGGVNTGELFF

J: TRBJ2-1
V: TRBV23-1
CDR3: CASSQFRLAAANEQFF

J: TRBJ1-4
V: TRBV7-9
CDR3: CASSTRPYRGELFF

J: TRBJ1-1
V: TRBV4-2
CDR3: CASSQDRTSAEAFF

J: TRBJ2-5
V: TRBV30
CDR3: CASSGRERETQYF

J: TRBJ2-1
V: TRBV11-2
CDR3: CASSYGTSVYNEQFF

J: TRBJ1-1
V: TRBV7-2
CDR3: CASSLGQNTEAFF

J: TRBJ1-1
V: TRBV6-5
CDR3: CASRYPGQEAFF

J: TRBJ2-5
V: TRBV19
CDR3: CASSIYGETQYF

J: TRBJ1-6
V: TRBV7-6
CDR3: CASSPGGTPLHF

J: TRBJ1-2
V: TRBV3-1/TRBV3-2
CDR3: CASSQGDRGHGYTF

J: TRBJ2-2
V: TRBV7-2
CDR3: CASSHPGTGELFF

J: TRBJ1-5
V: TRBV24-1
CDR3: CATSDPQPTGFNQPQHF